This T cell receptor (beta chain) was captured in a study of cytomegalovirus exposure and HLA in healthy donors. There are a few counts of this clone. It was with 60 Vbeta and 13 Jbeta primers that the PCR ran. This table comes from immunoSEQ multiplex PCR, and its TCRdb copy is limited to in-frame clones, with some not included. Of around 210,000 clones listed, approximately 85% are singletons. The CDR3 is made up of 14 amino acids. V lost 0 bases and J 0 bases, leaving 6 bases between the germline ends. From germline, CDR1 is SGHDT and CDR2 YYEEEE. Specimen: PBMCs. The chain recombines TRBV5-6 with TRBJ1-2, with no clear D. The origin of this receptor is a girl aged 2 to 10 in good health and CMV-seronegative. DNA for the CDR3: TGTGCCAGCAGCTTGGGGGCCGCTAACTATGGCTACACCTTC. Translation: CASSLGAANYGYTF.